The 16 T cell receptor beta chains below were found in one sample sequenced in a study of blood T cell repertoires in COVID-19 (dated by TCRdb to about 2020). The library relied on the immunoSEQ multiplex PCR assay. What TCRdb holds here is the immuneACCESS table cut down to in-frame rearrangements. Part of the clones is not present; checked against another copy, under half of the missing clones reflect an unresolved V gene, and the others are unexplained. The sample data list about 170,000 clones, and under 90% of these were observed just once. The ten top clones hold 2% to 2.5% of the sample. Material: peripheral blood. The receptors originated from a woman over 75 with acute or convalescent COVID-19.

V is TRBV11-2 and J is TRBJ2-3, with D hard to call. The germline V gene has CDR1 SGHAT and CDR2 FQNNGV. This CDR3 contains 14 residues. V was shortened by 5 bases and J by 2 bases, with 11 bases between the two germline ends. In DNA form, the CDR3 reads TGTGCCAGCAGCGCGTACTTTTCCACAGATACGCAGTATTTT. Translation gives CASSAYFSTDTQYF.

J is TRBJ2-5 and V is TRBV10-1, with D uncertain. The CDR3 consists of 15 residues. With 6 bases removed from V and 4 bases from J, the gap between germline ends came to 18 bases. In germline, CDR1 is WNHNN, CDR2 SYGVQD (reference sequence). CDR3 sequence: CASRRLWQLRETQYF. In nucleotides, the CDR3 is TGCGCCAGCAGGAGGCTGTGGCAGCTAAGAGAGACCCAGTACTTC.

The J gene is TRBJ1-2, the V gene TRBV2, with D tentatively TRBD1 (6 bases). Germline CDR1 reads SNHLY; CDR2 reads FYNNEI. The CDR3 runs to 14 residues. V was trimmed by 4 bases and J by 3 bases, leaving 12 bases between them. CDR3 residues: CASSVADRYYGYTF. In DNA form, the CDR3 reads TGTGCCAGCAGTGTTGCGGACAGATACTATGGCTACACCTTC.

The chain recombines TRBV5-4 with TRBJ2-2; TRBD2 aligns across 9 bases. Germline values: CDR1 SGHNT, CDR2 YYREEE (reference sequence). Trimming at V came to 0 bases and at J to 4 bases, leaving 7 bases not matched to a gene. The CDR3 spans 17 residues. The CDR3 region is CASSLELAGVSTGELFF. In nucleotides, the CDR3 is TGTGCCAGCAGCTTGGAGTTAGCGGGAGTTAGCACCGGGGAGCTGTTTTTT.

The V and J genes are TRBV5-6 and TRBJ1-4; perhaps TRBD1 as D (6 bases). Trimming removed 2 bases at V and 0 bases at J, with 11 bases between. Germline CDR1 reads SGHDT; CDR2 reads YYEEEE. CDR3 length: 16 amino acids. This CDR3 reads CASSFRQVATNEKLFF. CDR3 bases: TGTGCCAGCAGCTTTCGACAGGTTGCAACTAATGAAAAACTGTTTTTT.

V is TRBV4-2 and J is TRBJ1-2, with 7 bases fitting TRBD1. Germline CDR1 and CDR2: LGHNA and YNFKEQ. V shed 3 bases and J 2 bases; nucleotides not matched to a gene: 9. The CDR3 spans 16 residues. CDR3 in DNA: TGTGCCAGCAGCCATTCTAAGGGCAGGGGGAACTATGGCTACACCTTC. It specifies CASSHSKGRGNYGYTF.

The J gene is TRBJ1-2, the V gene TRBV27, with 7 bases matching TRBD1. There are 19 residues in the CDR3. V was clipped by 5 bases and J by 4 bases; unmatched bases: 22. Germline CDR1 and CDR2: MNHEY and SMNVEV (reference sequence). This chain's CDR3 is CASSPITPDRVGSSYGYTF. CDR3 nucleotides: TGTGCCAGCAGTCCGATAACTCCAGACAGGGTGGGTTCGAGCTATGGCTACACCTTC.

This clone was seen repeatedly, ten times or more. V usage is TRBV6-1 and J usage is TRBJ1-2; the match to TRBD1 covers 9 bases. V trimming: 1 base; J trimming: 7 bases; junction bases outside the gene matches: 7. CDR3 length: 15 amino acids. Germline lookup yields CDR1 MNHNS and CDR2 SASEGT. The DNA of the CDR3 is TGTGCCAGCAGTGAAGGAAGGGGACAGGGCTCTGGCTACACCTTC. Protein sequence: CASSEGRGQGSGYTF.

The chain joins TRBV30 to TRBJ2-7; 10 bases match TRBD1. Looked up from germline, CDR1 is GTSNPN and CDR2 is SVGIG (reference sequence). V lost 0 bases to trimming and J lost 6 bases; unmatched junction nucleotides: 2. The CDR3 spans 13 residues. CDR3 bases: TGTGCCTGGAGTGTAGGACAGGGGGTCGAGCAGTACTTC. Protein product: CAWSVGQGVEQYF. Full variable domain (remainder filled in from reference TRBV30 and TRBJ2-7): SQTIHQWPATLVQPVGSPLSLECTVEGTSNPNLYWYRQAAGRGLQLLFYSVGIGQISSEVPQNLSASRPQDRQFILSSKKLLLSDSGFYLCAWSVGQGVEQYFGPGTRLTVT.

The chain joins TRBV7-9 to TRBJ1-2; 7 positions agree with TRBD1. The CDR3 is 15 residues long. Per the germline V gene, CDR1 is SEHNR and CDR2 is FQNEAQ (reference sequence). The V and J ends lost 5 bases and 2 bases, in that order; junction bases with no gene match: 8. The CDR3 protein is CASSKPGQKNYGYTF. The CDR3 coding sequence is TGTGCCAGCAGCAAACCGGGACAGAAGAACTATGGCTACACCTTC.

The J gene is TRBJ2-1, the V gene TRBV4-1; D is possibly TRBD2 (5 bases). V was trimmed by 1 base and J by 5 bases, leaving 12 bases between them. This CDR3 is built from 15 residues. Germline CDR1 MGHRA, CDR2 YSYEKL. The CDR3 sequence: CASSQAPTSNNEQFF. The CDR3 DNA follows: TGCGCCAGCAGCCAAGCCCCTACTAGTAACAATGAGCAGTTCTTC.

V is TRBV4-3 and J is TRBJ2-5; TRBD2 agrees at 8 bases. V was pared by 2 bases and J by 1 base, with 9 bases of the junction left unmatched. The germline V gene encodes CDR1 LGHNA and CDR2 YSLEER. The CDR3 contains 17 residues. The CDR3 DNA is TGCGCCAGCAGCCAACTTACTGGGCGGGGGGTCCAAGAGACCCAGTACTTC. It specifies CASSQLTGRGVQETQYF.

This chain uses TRBV28 with TRBJ1-2; TRBD1 matches at 10 bases. Per germline, CDR1 MDHEN and CDR2 SYDVKM. The CDR3 covers 13 residues. J was trimmed by 4 bases and V by 10 bases; bases with no gene match: 6. This CDR3 is CATVDRGGYGYTF. CDR3 sequence (DNA): TGTGCCACCGTGGACAGGGGGGGCTATGGCTACACCTTC.

The V call is TRBV2, the J call TRBJ1-2, with D tentatively TRBD1 (5 bases). V lost 7 bases and J lost 0, with 12 bases in between. Per germline, CDR1 SNHLY and CDR2 FYNNEI. The CDR3 is made up of 14 amino acids. The CDR3 sequence: CASIQTVTNYGYTF. The CDR3, as DNA: TGTGCCAGCATCCAGACAGTGACTAACTATGGCTACACCTTC.

The count of this clone is one. The chain joins TRBV5-6 to TRBJ2-5, with TRBD2 as a possible D gene (5 bases). V was pared by 7 bases and J by 2 bases, with 18 bases between. The CDR3 is made up of 15 amino acids. Germline CDR1 reads SGHDT; CDR2 reads YYEEEE. The CDR3 loop reads CASLSGMGSQETQYF. In DNA, the CDR3 is TGTGCCAGCCTATCGGGGATGGGGTCTCAAGAGACCCAGTACTTC.

The CDR3 DNA follows: TGCGCCAGCAGCGGAACAGGGTATAATGAAGCTTTCTTT. It yields the protein CASSGTGYNEAFF. The rearrangement joins TRBV5-1 to TRBJ1-1; weak D call: TRBD1 (6 bases). The V gene lost 4 bases and the J gene lost 7 bases, with 14 bases spanning the gap. Germline values: CDR1 SGHRS, CDR2 YFSETQ. The CDR3 has 13 residues.